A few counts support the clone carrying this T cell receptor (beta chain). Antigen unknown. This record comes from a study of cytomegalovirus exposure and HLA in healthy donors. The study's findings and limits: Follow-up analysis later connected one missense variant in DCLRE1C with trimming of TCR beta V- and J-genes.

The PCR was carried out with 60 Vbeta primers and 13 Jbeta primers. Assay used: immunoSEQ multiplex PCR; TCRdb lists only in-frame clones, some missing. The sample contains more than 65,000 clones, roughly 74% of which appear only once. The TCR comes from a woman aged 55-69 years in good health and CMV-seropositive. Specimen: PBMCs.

The CDR3 coding sequence is TGTGCCAGCAGCTTCATTGCGGGAGTCCACAATGAGCAGTTCTTC. Residues: CASSFIAGVHNEQFF. V gene TRBV5-4 combines with J gene TRBJ2-1; 7 nucleotides match TRBD2. The CDR3 is 15 amino acids. V trimming: 2 bases; J trimming: 5 bases; junction bases outside the gene matches: 7. CDR1 is SGHNT and CDR2 is YYREEE in the germline V gene (reference sequence).